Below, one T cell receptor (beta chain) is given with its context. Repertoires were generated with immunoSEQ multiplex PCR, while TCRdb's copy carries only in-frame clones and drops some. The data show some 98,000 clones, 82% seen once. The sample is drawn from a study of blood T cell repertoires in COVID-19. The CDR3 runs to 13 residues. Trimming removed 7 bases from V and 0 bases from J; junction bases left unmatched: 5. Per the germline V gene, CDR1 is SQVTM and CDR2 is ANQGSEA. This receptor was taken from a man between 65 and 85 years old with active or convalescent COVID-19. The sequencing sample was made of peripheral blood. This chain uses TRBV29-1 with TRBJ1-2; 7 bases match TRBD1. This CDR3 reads CSAGQKTNYGYTF. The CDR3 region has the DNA TGCAGCGCGGGACAGAAAACTAACTATGGCTACACCTTC.